One sample yielded the 6 T cell receptor beta chains listed below, sequenced in a study of blood T cells in healthy people across ages. Alongside a J-beta primer mix, a sample-barcoded 5' primer served in a second PCR lasting about 7 to 11 cycles. One entry per CDR3 protein results from TCRdb running MiXCR on the 5' RACE reads. The sample carries 1.5 million to 2 million distinct CDR3 sequences, over 25% recorded once. The sequenced sample consisted of blood. Every receptor here comes from a young woman in good health.

In this sample, this clonotype turned up a few times. The chain combines TRBV18 with TRBJ2-7; TRBD1 aligns across 12 bases. V shed 6 bases, J shed 2 bases, and the junction held 23 bases outside the gene matches. CDR1 is KGHSH, CDR2 LQKENI, per germline. The CDR3 contains 21 residues. The CDR3: CASSQRGQGAKNRESPYEQYF. CDR3 sequence (DNA): TGTGCCAGCTCTCAACGGGGACAGGGGGCTAAAAATAGGGAATCTCCCTACGAGCAGTACTTC.

The chain joins TRBV4-2 to TRBJ2-1; TRBD2 is a possible D gene (6 bases). Looked up from germline, CDR1 is LGHNA and CDR2 is YNFKEQ. CDR3 length: 13 amino acids. Trimming left V 0 bases short and J 9 bases short, with 9 bases between. DNA of the CDR3: TGTGCCAGCAGCCAAGATAGGAGGGTTGAGCAGTTCTTC. Translated, it gives CASSQDRRVEQFF.

This clonotype was observed at least ten times. The chain combines TRBV7-2 with TRBJ2-1, with a weak D call TRBD1 (6 bases). Looked up from germline, CDR1 is SGHTA and CDR2 is FQGNSA. The V end was cut by 6 bases, the J end by 3 bases, with 15 bases between. The CDR3 length is 15 residues. Here the CDR3 DNA reads TGTGCCAGCAGGCGACTGGGGGCTAGCTACAATGAGCAGTTCTTC. Its translation: CASRRLGASYNEQFF.

This clonotype has a single count. Mismatch with germline at one junction end may stem from a read error. The V call is TRBV7-9, the J call TRBJ2-6; 7 bases are a match to TRBD1. The germline V gene encodes CDR1 SEHNR and CDR2 FQNEAQ (reference sequence). The CDR3 consists of 13 residues. The CDR3 is CASSLEGANVRTF. The CDR3, as DNA: TGTGCCAGCAGCTTAGAGGGGGCCAACGTCCGGACTTTC.

The genes are TRBV7-3 and TRBJ1-5; D gene uncertain. The CDR3 covers 14 residues. Germline values: CDR1 SGHTA, CDR2 FQGTGA. V was shortened by 5 bases and J by 0 bases, with 8 bases between the two germline ends. The CDR3 loop is CASSLVISNQPQHF. CDR3 DNA sequence: TGTGCCAGCAGCCTGGTCATTAGCAATCAGCCCCAGCATTTT.

This clonotype was seen ten or more times. The rearrangement uses TRBV7-3 and TRBJ2-1; the match to TRBD2 covers 7 bases. CDR1 is SGHTA, CDR2 FQGTGA, per germline. The CDR3 contains 15 residues. Trimming cost V 1 base and J 3 bases; bases outside gene matches: 3. The CDR3 nucleotides read TGTGCCAGCAGCTTAAGGGGGGGGGTCTACAATGAGCAGTTCTTC. This translates into CASSLRGGVYNEQFF.